This T cell receptor (beta chain) derives from a study of CD4 T cells in relation to SARS-CoV-2 and coronaviruses. Study context: TCR beta CDR3s were sequenced after roughly 10-day antigen culture of PBMCs. Controls used an HIV-1 Nef peptide pool or no peptide.

Per the germline V gene, CDR1 is MNHEY and CDR2 is SVGEGT. V shed 2 bases and J shed 5 bases, with 33 bases lying between them. The CDR3 runs to 21 residues. Assay: immunoSEQ multiplex PCR; the TCRdb copy retains only in-frame clones and omits some. Of 16,000 or so clones listed, roughly 80% are singletons. As regards this clone: Its specificity is unknown.

The unexposed donors gave CD4+ T cells in 2011-2018, prior to COVID-19. After roughly ten days of culture, CD4+ T cells were isolated. Sequencing was done on a sample of CD4+ T cells from PBMCs, cultured in vitro. This clonotype was obtained from a human donor in good health. The chain couples TRBV6-2 or TRBV6-3 to TRBJ2-5; D tentatively fits TRBD1 or TRBD2 (5 bases each). CDR3 coding DNA: TGTGCCAGCAGTTACACCGAATCCGGGACCAGCACTAAACGGCTAAAGGAGACCCAGTACTTC. It specifies CASSYTESGTSTKRLKETQYF.